This passage covers 23 T cell receptor beta chains from one sample sequenced in a study of tumor-infiltrating lymphocytes in primary liver carcinoma. The investigators made TCR beta cDNA from around 540 ng total RNA, using a constant-region primer. ARM-PCR was slightly modified, and three nested multiplex PCR rounds with it gave rise to the TCR beta libraries. Researchers ran the first two PCR rounds for roughly 10 cycles each with TRBV1-TRBV30 forward primers and a C-beta reverse primer. TCRdb ran MiXCR on the multiplex PCR reads and lists one entry per CDR3 protein. The table has 310,000 or so distinct CDR3 sequences, 50% to 60% seen once; the top ten hold 17%. The source of the blood RNA was unsorted whole blood, and germline DNA was extracted as well. The sample consisted of peripheral blood. Receptors originate from a woman aged 25 to 39 with primary liver carcinoma and hepatitis B virus infection.

The chain couples TRBV7-8 to TRBJ2-5; TRBD1 aligns across 7 bases. V shed 5 bases, J shed 1 base, and the junction held 13 bases outside the gene matches. Germline V gene sequence: CDR1 SGHVS, CDR2 FQNEAQ. This CDR3 has 17 residues. Written as DNA, the CDR3 is TGTGCCAGCAGCCTCTCGGGACAGCTGACATCCCAAGAGACCCAGTACTTC. Translating gives CASSLSGQLTSQETQYF.

V gene TRBV4-2 combines with J gene TRBJ2-1; 7 nucleotides line up with TRBD2. J lost 0 bases, V lost 0 bases, and 2 bases had no gene match. CDR1 is LGHNA and CDR2 is YNFKEQ in the germline V gene. CDR3 size: 16 residues. CDR3: CASSQERTSSYNEQFF. The CDR3 DNA follows: TGTGCCAGCAGCCAAGAACGGACTAGCTCCTACAATGAGCAGTTCTTC.

This clonotype was observed many times. V is TRBV4-2 and J is TRBJ2-2; no reliable D call. CDR3 length: 15 amino acids. Germline lookup yields CDR1 LGHNA and CDR2 YNFKEQ. Trimming took 0 bases from V and 4 from J, leaving 9 bases between them. For the CDR3, the DNA is TGTGCCAGCAGCCAAGACCTAATACGCACCGGGGAGCTGTTTTTT. Translation: CASSQDLIRTGELFF.

This clonotype was detected only once. Given a much more abundant clone one base away, this may be a read error. The chain recombines TRBV12-3 or TRBV12-4 with TRBJ2-1; TRBD2 agrees at 11 bases. The length of the CDR3 is 18 residues. CDR3 protein: CASSTGLAEGPVVNGQFF. CDR3 coding DNA: TGTGCCAGCAGCACGGGACTAGCGGAGGGCCCCGTCGTGAATGGGCAGTTCTTC.

This clonotype was observed at least ten times. V and J are TRBV29-1 and TRBJ2-1; D gene unclear. V shed 4 bases and J shed 10 bases, with 23 bases lying between them. From germline, CDR1 is SQVTM and CDR2 ANQGSEA. The CDR3 sequence is 15 residues long. The CDR3 region has the DNA TGCAGCGTTGCAAATGCCCGAAGCATTTCCAACGAGCAGTTCTTC. Translated, it gives CSVANARSISNEQFF.

This clonotype was recorded only once. Just one base apart from a much larger clone, this may be a read error. The chain joins TRBV29-1 to TRBJ2-3; 11 positions agree with TRBD2. Germline CDR1 is SQVTM and CDR2 is ANQGSEA. The CDR3 has 15 amino acids. With V trimmed by 5 bases and J by 3 bases, 7 bases remained unmatched. The CDR3 reads CSVYSGRVRTDTQYF. CDR3 bases: TGCAGCGTTTATAGCGGGAGGGTCCGAACAGATACGCAGTATTTT.

A word on this clonotype: The conserved final phenylalanine or tryptophan is absent from the CDR3, which likely points to a read error. The V call is TRBV14, the J call TRBJ2-7; 10 nucleotides match TRBD2. The CDR3 is 18 amino acids. In germline, CDR1 is SGHDN, CDR2 FVKESK. The CDR3, as DNA: TGTGCCAGCGGCCAAGCCCTTGGGGCTAGCGGGAGTACGGGAGAGCAGTACTCC. Its protein is CASGQALGASGSTGEQYS.

In regard to this clonotype: This may stem from a read error, because a much larger clone lies one nucleotide away. The chain carries TRBV29-1 and TRBJ1-1; a weak D match, TRBD1 (5 bases). The CDR3 loop spans 12 amino acids. Germline CDR1 and CDR2: SQVTM and ANQGSEA. CDR3 in DNA: TGCGGCGTTGCGGGAGGGGACACTGAAGCTTTCTTT. It translates to CGVAGGDTEAFF.

On this clonotype itself: The junction shows a germline mismatch at one end, possibly a read error. The chain carries TRBV5-4 and TRBJ2-3, with D perhaps matching TRBD1 (5 bases). The V gene's germline CDR1 is SGHNT and CDR2 YYREEE (reference sequence). The CDR3 has 16 residues. In nucleotides, the CDR3 is TGTGCCAGCAGCTCAGCCTTACCTAGGACATTAGATGCGCAGTATTTT. This sequence encodes CASSSALPRTLDAQYF. The whole variable domain, filled in from reference TRBV5-4 and TRBJ2-3, reads ETGVTQSPTHLIKTRGQQVTLRCSSQSGHNTVSWYQQALGQGPQFIFQYYREEENGRGNFPPRFSGLQFPNYSSELNVNALELDDSALYLCASSSALPRTLDAQYFGPGTRLTVL.

Note on this clonotype: Germline is not matched at one junction end, which may reflect a read error. The chain carries TRBV6-6 and TRBJ2-7, with 13 bases aligning to TRBD2. The CDR3 runs 14 residues. In germline, CDR1 is MNHNY, CDR2 SVGAGI (reference sequence). The CDR3 DNA sequence: TGTACCAGCAGTTTAGGGACTAGCGGGAATGAGCAGTACTTC. The encoded protein is CTSSLGTSGNEQYF.

As regards this clonotype: A much larger clone lies a single base off, so this may be a read error. The V gene is TRBV6-1, the J gene TRBJ1-5; no reliable D call. Germline lookup yields CDR1 MNHNS and CDR2 SASEGT. This CDR3 comprises 12 residues. Trimming removed 3 bases from V and 6 bases from J, with 6 bases in between. CDR3 protein: CASSDVPQPQHF. In DNA form, the CDR3 reads TGTGCCAGCAGTGATGTGCCTCAGCCCCAGCATTTT.

As concerns this clonotype: This may stem from a read error, because a much larger clone lies one nucleotide away. The chain couples TRBV6-2 or TRBV6-3 to TRBJ2-7; TRBD2 matches at 7 bases. This CDR3 region has 14 residues. The germline CDR1 and CDR2 sequences are MNHEY and SVGEGT. V lost 6 bases, J lost 5 bases, and 10 bases stayed unmatched. As DNA, the CDR3 is TGTGCCAGCAGGGGCGGGAGAGATCCCAACGAGCAGTACTTC. Protein product: CASRGGRDPNEQYF.

The table lists this clonotype with a few counts. The J gene is TRBJ2-5, the V gene TRBV29-1; D gene unclear. Germline CDR1 and CDR2: SQVTM and ANQGSEA. This CDR3 region has 14 residues. Trimming cost V 6 bases and J 1 base, with 15 bases left between them. The CDR3 nucleotides read TGCAGCGTCCCCTGGGGTAGCTCCCAAGAGACCCAGTACTTC. Encoded protein: CSVPWGSSQETQYF.

As regards this clonotype: Given a much more abundant clone one base away, this may be a read error. The chain uses TRBV12-3 or TRBV12-4 and TRBJ1-3, with unresolved D. The CDR3 spans 14 residues. V lost 10 bases and J lost 3, with 16 bases in between. The CDR3 loop reads CATLRDNYGNTIYF. The CDR3 DNA reads TGTGCCACACTCCGAGACAACTATGGAAACACCATATATTTT.

The J gene is TRBJ2-1, the V gene TRBV29-1; D is ambiguous. V lost 7 bases to trimming and J lost 7 bases, with 11 bases between them. The CDR3 is 11 residues long. CDR1 SQVTM and CDR2 ANQGSEA come from the germline V gene. The CDR3 DNA is TGCAGCGCCGAGATGCAGAATGAGCAGTTCTTC. It encodes CSAEMQNEQFF.

About this clonotype itself: A junction boundary mismatches the germline segment, possibly from a read error. V and J are TRBV5-5 and TRBJ2-1; tentatively, D is TRBD1 (6 bases). From germline, CDR1 is SGHKS and CDR2 YYEKEE (reference sequence). This CDR3 is 12 amino acids long. DNA for the CDR3: TGTGGCAGCAGCCCCTACAGGGACGAGCAGTTCTTC. Translated, it gives CGSSPYRDEQFF.

The V gene is TRBV4-3, the J gene TRBJ2-7; D is ambiguous. This CDR3 comprises 16 residues. Germline V gives CDR1 LGHNA, CDR2 YSLEER. V was pared by 0 bases and J by 5 bases, with 17 bases between. The CDR3 is CASSQEVRLGLHEQYF. The CDR3, as DNA: TGCGCCAGCAGCCAAGAAGTGCGACTCGGGCTCCACGAGCAGTACTTC.

The V and J genes are TRBV4-1 and TRBJ2-7; D tentatively reads TRBD1 or TRBD2 (5 bases each). The CDR3 covers 15 residues. Germline CDR1 MGHRA, CDR2 YSYEKL. V lost 3 bases, J lost 2 bases, and 14 bases lay in between. The CDR3 DNA follows: TGCGCCAGCAGCCAGAGTGAGGGACCCCCCTACGAGCAGTACTTC. The encoded protein is CASSQSEGPPYEQYF.

With respect to this clonotype: A read error may produce the germline difference seen at one junction end. The chain recombines TRBV7-9 with TRBJ1-5, with D hard to call. The CDR3 has 12 residues. Per germline, CDR1 SEHNR and CDR2 FQNEAQ (reference sequence). For the CDR3, the DNA is TGTGCCAGCAGCTGGGAAAATCGGCCCCAGCATTTT. Translation gives CASSWENRPQHF.

This clonotype appeared a few times. The rearrangement links TRBV14 to TRBJ2-7; D gene unclear. Trimming stripped 1 base from V and 6 bases from J, with 7 bases between. The CDR3 spans 12 residues. The germline CDR1 and CDR2 sequences are SGHDN and FVKESK. Written as DNA, the CDR3 is TGTGCCAGCAGCCAAGTTCTAGGCGAGCAGTACTTC. Amino acid sequence: CASSQVLGEQYF.

Of note for this clonotype: A much larger clone differs from this one at a single base, so this may be a read error. This chain connects TRBV6-5 to TRBJ2-1, with D possibly called TRBD1 or TRBD2 (5 bases each). The germline V gene has CDR1 MNHEY and CDR2 SVGAGI. V was clipped by 8 bases and J by 12 bases, with 26 bases between them. The CDR3 is made up of 15 amino acids. For the CDR3, the DNA is TGTGCCAGCGCGCCTGGGGGACCATCCTTTGAGGGGCAGTTCTTC. This translates into CASAPGGPSFEGQFF.

The chain uses TRBV13 and TRBJ1-1, with D maybe TRBD1 (6 bases). The CDR3 totals 12 residues. Trimming stripped 5 bases from V and 7 bases from J, with 11 bases between. CDR1 PRHDT and CDR2 FYEKMQ come from the germline V gene (reference sequence). In DNA, the CDR3 is TGTGCCAGCAGCCTTATGGACAGTGAAGCTTTCTTT. Translation gives CASSLMDSEAFF. The whole variable domain, remainder taken from reference TRBV13 and TRBJ1-1, is AAGVIQSPRHLIKEKRETATLKCYPIPRHDTVYWYQQGPGQDPQFLISFYEKMQSDKGSIPDRFSAQQFSDYHSELNMSSLELGDSALYFCASSLMDSEAFFGQGTRLTVV.

Notes on this clonotype: It may be a read error: a sequence one base away is much more abundant. The rearrangement links TRBV6-5 to TRBJ2-5; 9 nucleotides match TRBD1. The V gene's germline CDR1 is MNHEY and CDR2 SVGAGI. The CDR3 contains 15 residues. DNA for the CDR3: TGTGTCAGCAGTCCATGGACAGGGGAGGGGGAGACCCAGTACTTC. Protein product: CVSSPWTGEGETQYF.